Below, one T cell receptor (beta chain) is given with its context. No antigen is known for it. Per-base qualities were not stored, and no clone one base away is much larger. This record belongs to a study of cytotoxic CD8 clonotypes in ibrutinib-treated CLL (dated by TCRdb to about 2021). For the wider study: The cohort included approximately 15 treatment-naive and roughly ten relapsed/refractory patients; around 18 were IGHV unmutated. Cryopreserved peripheral blood mononuclear cells were obtained before treatment, at response, and at either sustained remission or disease progression. Samples averaged about 260,000 productive templates and roughly 86,000 productive rearrangements. All remission and progressive disease samples were collected while patients were still receiving ibrutinib. Of the approximately 87 participants in the trial, about 25 had longitudinal samples available. The response samples were drawn at a median of approximately 12 months into treatment, with a range of about 6 to 36 months. Partial responses were observed in about 24 patients and complete responses in 2; after a median follow-up of 68 months, remission was maintained in 14 patients and progression was observed in 12. General conclusions and limits of the study: Public clonotypes were rare and either shrank or stayed stable during treatment, and the rise in clonality at ibrutinib response reflected expansion of private clonotypes. Sampling times were not matched between sustained-remission and progressing patients, and lymph node repertoires were not studied. Clonality rose at ibrutinib response, remained stable during sustained remission, and dropped back toward baseline at progression. Baseline clonality exceeded that of age-matched healthy donors and correlated strongly with circulating CD8+ T-cell counts.

The goal of deep resolution MiSeq sequencing was a depth between 1 in 1 million and 1 in 200,000 T cells, and coverage averaged 10x per clonotype. The immunoSEQ hsTCRB Kit was used to generate TCR beta libraries. Turning to the authors' computational methods: Data were analyzed with ImmunoSEQ Data Assistant and ImmunoSEQ Analyzer, with V, D and J genes assigned per IMGT definitions. Clonality, which ranges from 0 to 1, was calculated by subtracting the normalized Shannon entropy of productive rearrangement frequencies from one. Public clonotype analysis was restricted to overrepresented clonotypes comprising at least 0.05% of each patient's repertoire. About a dozen age-matched healthy donor repertoires from immuneACCESS were used as controls for clonality. This is the immuneACCESS table as TCRdb keeps it, with only in-frame sequences that have V and J called. A part of the clones is gone; compared with another copy, unresolved V genes explain less than half, and the rest is unexplained. The V and J calls and clone size are taken from that table; D and trimming were inferred from the DNA. The sample profile shows 150,000 to 200,000 clones; over 65% of them were found once. Roughly 1.9% of the sample is taken by the ten largest.

V and J are trimmed by 5 bases and 7 bases, and the gene matches miss 9 bases of the junction. Sequences SGHTA (CDR1) and FQGNSA (CDR2) are obtained from the germline V gene. The CDR3 sequence holds 16 residues, the cysteine and phenylalanine included. The kept DNA is CDR3 alone, 48 bases in frame from the first base. The time point label corresponds to: roughly 12 months on ibrutinib. Approximately 2 micrograms of genomic DNA were extracted from cryopreserved PBMCs for TCR beta library preparation. Longitudinal blood samples from CLL patients receiving ibrutinib monotherapy were subjected to high-throughput TCR beta sequencing. The patients were enrolled in a single-center, open-label phase 2 trial of ibrutinib monotherapy.

The specimen was PBMCs, collected after 12 months of ibrutinib treatment. Recombination connected TRBV7-2 to TRBJ2-1; TRBD2 lines up with 12 middle nucleotides. The sequence was obtained from a human donor with chronic lymphocytic leukemia. The sequence in DNA is TGTGCCAGCAGCCCTCGTAGTACTAGCGGGGGGAATGAGCAGTTCTTC. Its amino acids are CASSPRSTSGGNEQFF.